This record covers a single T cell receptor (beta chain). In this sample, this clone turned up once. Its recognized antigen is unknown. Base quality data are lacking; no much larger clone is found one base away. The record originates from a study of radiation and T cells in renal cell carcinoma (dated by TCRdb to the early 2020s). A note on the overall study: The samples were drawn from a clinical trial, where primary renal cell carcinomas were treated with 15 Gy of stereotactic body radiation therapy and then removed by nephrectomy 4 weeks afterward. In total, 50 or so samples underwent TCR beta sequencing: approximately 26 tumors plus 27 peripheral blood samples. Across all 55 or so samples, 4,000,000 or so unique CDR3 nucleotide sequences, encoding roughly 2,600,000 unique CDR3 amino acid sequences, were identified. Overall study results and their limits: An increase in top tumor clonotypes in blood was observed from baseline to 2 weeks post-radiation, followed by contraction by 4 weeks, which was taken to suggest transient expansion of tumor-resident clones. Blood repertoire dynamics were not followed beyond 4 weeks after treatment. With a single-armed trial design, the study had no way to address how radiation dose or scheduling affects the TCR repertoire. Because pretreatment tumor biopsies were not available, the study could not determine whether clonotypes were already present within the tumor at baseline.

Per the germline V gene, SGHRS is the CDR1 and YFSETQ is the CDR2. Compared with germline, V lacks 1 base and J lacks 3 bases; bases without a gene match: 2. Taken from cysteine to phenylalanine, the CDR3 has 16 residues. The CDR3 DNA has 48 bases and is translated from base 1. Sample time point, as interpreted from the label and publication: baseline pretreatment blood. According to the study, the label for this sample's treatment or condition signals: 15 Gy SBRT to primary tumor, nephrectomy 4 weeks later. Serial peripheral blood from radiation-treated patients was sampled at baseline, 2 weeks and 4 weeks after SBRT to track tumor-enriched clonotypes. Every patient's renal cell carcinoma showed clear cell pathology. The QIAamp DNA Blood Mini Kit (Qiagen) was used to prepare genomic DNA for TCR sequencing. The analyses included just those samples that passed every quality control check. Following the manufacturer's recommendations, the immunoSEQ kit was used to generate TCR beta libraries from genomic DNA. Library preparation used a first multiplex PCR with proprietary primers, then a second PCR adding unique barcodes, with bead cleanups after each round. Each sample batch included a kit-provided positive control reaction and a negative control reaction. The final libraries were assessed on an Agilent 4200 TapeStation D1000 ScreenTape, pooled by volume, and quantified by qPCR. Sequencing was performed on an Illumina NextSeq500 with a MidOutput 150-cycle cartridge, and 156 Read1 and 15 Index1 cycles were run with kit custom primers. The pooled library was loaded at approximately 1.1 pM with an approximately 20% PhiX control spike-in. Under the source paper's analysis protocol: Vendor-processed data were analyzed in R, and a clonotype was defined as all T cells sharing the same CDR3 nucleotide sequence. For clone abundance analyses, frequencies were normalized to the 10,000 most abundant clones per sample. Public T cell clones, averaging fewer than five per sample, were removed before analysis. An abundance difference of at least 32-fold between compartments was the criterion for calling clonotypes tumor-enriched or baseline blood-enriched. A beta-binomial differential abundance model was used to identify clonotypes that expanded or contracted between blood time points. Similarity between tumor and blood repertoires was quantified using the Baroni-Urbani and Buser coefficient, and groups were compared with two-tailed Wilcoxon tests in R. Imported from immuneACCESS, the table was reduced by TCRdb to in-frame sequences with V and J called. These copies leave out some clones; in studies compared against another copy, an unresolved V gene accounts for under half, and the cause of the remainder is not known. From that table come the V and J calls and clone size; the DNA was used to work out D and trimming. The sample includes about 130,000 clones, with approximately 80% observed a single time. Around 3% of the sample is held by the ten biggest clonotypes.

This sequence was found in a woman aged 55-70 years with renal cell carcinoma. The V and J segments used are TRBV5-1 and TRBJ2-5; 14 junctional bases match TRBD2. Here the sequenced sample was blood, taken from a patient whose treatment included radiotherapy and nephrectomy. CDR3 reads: CASSLLGLAGEETQYF. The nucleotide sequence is TGCGCCAGCAGCTTGTTGGGACTAGCGGGGGAAGAGACCCAGTACTTC.